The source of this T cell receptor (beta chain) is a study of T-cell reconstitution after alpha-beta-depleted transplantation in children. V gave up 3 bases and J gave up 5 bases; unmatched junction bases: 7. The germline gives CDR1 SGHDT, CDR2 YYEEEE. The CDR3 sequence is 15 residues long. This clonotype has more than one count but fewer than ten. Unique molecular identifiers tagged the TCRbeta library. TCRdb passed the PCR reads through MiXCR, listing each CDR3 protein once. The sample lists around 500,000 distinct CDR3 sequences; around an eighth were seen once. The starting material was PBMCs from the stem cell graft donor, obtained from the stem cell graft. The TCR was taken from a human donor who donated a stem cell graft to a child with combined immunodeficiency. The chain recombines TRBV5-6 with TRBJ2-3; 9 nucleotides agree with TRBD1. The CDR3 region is CASSSWDRDLDTQYF. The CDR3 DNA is TGTGCCAGCAGCTCCTGGGACAGGGATTTAGATACGCAGTATTTT.